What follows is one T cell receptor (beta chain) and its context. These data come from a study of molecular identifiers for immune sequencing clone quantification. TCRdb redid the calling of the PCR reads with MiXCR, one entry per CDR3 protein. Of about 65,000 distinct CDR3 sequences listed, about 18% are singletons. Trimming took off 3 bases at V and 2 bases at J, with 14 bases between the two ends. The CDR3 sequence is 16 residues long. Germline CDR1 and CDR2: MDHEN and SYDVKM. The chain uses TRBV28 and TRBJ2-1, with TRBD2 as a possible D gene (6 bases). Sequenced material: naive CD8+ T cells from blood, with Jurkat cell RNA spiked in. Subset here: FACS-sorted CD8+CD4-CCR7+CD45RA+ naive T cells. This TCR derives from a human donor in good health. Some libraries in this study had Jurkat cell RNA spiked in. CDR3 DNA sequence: TGTGCCAGCAGTTTTATAGCGGAAGGGACCTACAATGAGCAGTTCTTC. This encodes CASSFIAEGTYNEQFF.